This T cell receptor (beta chain) was identified in a study of cytomegalovirus exposure and HLA in healthy donors. Study context: Assignment to the Caucasian-associated ancestry cluster applied to more than 75% of the 350 to 500 genotyped donors. The study's findings and limits: Reported findings show TCR beta sequences accurately forecast HLA-A and HLA-B alleles in most subjects. No immune exposure information besides CMV serostatus was available. The productive fraction for most TCR beta V segments was about 87% or about 30% in an earlier analysis.

Points on this clone: Its cognate antigen is unknown.

In the PCR, 60 Vbeta and 13 Jbeta primers were used. This table comes from immunoSEQ multiplex PCR, and its TCRdb copy is limited to in-frame clones, with some not included. The table has 90,000 to 110,000 clones, about 70% seen once. The sequence came from a young man in good health and CMV-seronegative. Sequencing used PBMCs.

CDR3 protein: CASSRQYSYEQYF. CDR3 coding DNA: TGTGCCAGCAGCCGTCAGTATTCCTACGAGCAGTACTTC. V gene TRBV7-2 combines with J gene TRBJ2-7; D is unclear. With 5 bases removed from V and 1 base from J, the gap between germline ends came to 9 bases. Germline V gives CDR1 SGHTA, CDR2 FQGNSA. This CDR3 has 13 residues. The entire variable domain, with the rest obtained from reference TRBV7-2 and TRBJ2-7, is as follows: GAGVSQSPSNKVTEKGKDVELRCDPISGHTALYWYRQSLGQGLEFLIYFQGNSAPDKSGLPSDRFSAERTGGSVSTLTIQRTQQEDSAVYLCASSRQYSYEQYFGPGTRLTVT.